This TCR beta chain was captured by sequencing in a study of blood T cell repertoires in COVID-19. Background on the study: Acute and convalescent COVID-19 specimens originated in the United States, Italy and Spain. PBMCs, B-cell-depleted T cells, or T cells were the source of the cDNA or gDNA that made up the material.

The repertoire was sequenced with immunoSEQ multiplex PCR; TCRdb's copy has only in-frame clones and lacks some. The sample consists of 250,000 or so clones, roughly 84% of them appearing once. V shed 0 bases, J shed 2 bases, and the junction held 2 bases outside the gene matches. The germline gives CDR1 SGHRS, CDR2 YFSETQ. The CDR3 covers 17 residues. Ages ranged from roughly 18 to 100 years, with residence in some 25 US areas. Each exposed participant met a COVID-19 case in the 2 weeks preceding study entry. The TCR sequence derives from a woman in her forties or fifties who had been exposed to COVID-19. The material sequenced was PBMCs or T cells enriched from blood (not recorded which). This chain connects TRBV5-1 to TRBJ2-3; 14 nucleotides line up with TRBD2. CDR3 nucleotides: TGCGCCAGCAGCTTGGCGGGACTAGCGGGGGCCACAGATACGCAGTATTTT. Translated, it gives CASSLAGLAGATDTQYF.